The clone carrying this T cell receptor beta chain was picked up a small number of times. A junction end diverges from the germline sequence, so it may reflect a read error. The data belong to a study of T cells in Graves' hyperthyroidism and ophthalmopathy. Amplified regions were TCR beta CDR3 sequences from RNA transcripts. Researchers ran a first-round RT-PCR on the TCR CDR3 using the HTBI primer set. TCRdb fed the multiplex PCR reads into MiXCR, producing one record per CDR3 protein. The sample contains hundreds of thousands of distinct CDR3 sequences, roughly an eighth of which appear only once. The CDR3 totals 15 residues. The germline CDR1 and CDR2 sequences are KGHDR and SFDVKD. Exclusion of a patient resulted from uncontrolled infection, other autoimmune disease, pregnancy or lactation. A roughly 9.3 ml volume of fresh peripheral blood provided the PBMCs.

Input material: blood. V and J are TRBV24-1 and TRBJ2-3; the match to TRBD2 covers 8 bases. The TCR was taken from a woman aged 40 to 49 with Graves' ophthalmopathy. The CDR3 sequence: CATGDRTSGTDTQYF. The DNA for the CDR3 is TGTGCCACCGGTGATCGAACTAGCGGAACAGATACGCAGTATTTT.